Shown below are 27 T cell receptor beta chains from a single sample sequenced in a study of HIV-infected patients and healthy controls. The repertoire came from unfractionated whole blood and reflected all unsorted peripheral T cells. About 480 ng RNA was reverse transcribed with alpha and beta constant-region primers. Alpha and beta chain libraries were made separately by chain-specific third strand synthesis with multiplexing indices. TCRdb itself ran the 5' RACE reads through MiXCR, one entry per CDR3 protein. The sample lists roughly 7,500 distinct CDR3 sequences; about 8% were seen once. This material consisted of blood, taken before antiretroviral therapy. These receptors were collected from an adult with HIV infection.

This sequence joins TRBV10-3 and TRBJ1-5, with D possibly TRBD1 on 5 matching bases. There are 14 residues in the CDR3. Germline loops: CDR1 ENHRY, CDR2 SYGVKD. V was cut by 1 base and J by 4 bases, with 8 bases left in between. CDR3 DNA: TGTGCCATCAGTGAGTTAGACAGTAATCAGCCCCAGCATTTT. This encodes CAISELDSNQPQHF.

By share of the sample, this clonotype is medium-sized. The genes are TRBV15 and TRBJ2-7, with 8 bases lining up with TRBD2. The CDR3 runs 16 residues. From germline, CDR1 is LNHNV and CDR2 YYDKDF (reference sequence). V lost 0 bases and J lost 4; bases outside the gene matches: 8. The chain's CDR3 is CATSRDFRSGEYEQYF. CDR3 DNA sequence: TGTGCCACCAGCAGAGATTTTCGTAGCGGGGAGTACGAGCAGTACTTC.

This clonotype was recorded many times. The J gene is TRBJ2-7, the V gene TRBV5-6; 7 bases align to TRBD1. This CDR3 is 19 amino acids long. Germline V CDR1 and CDR2: SGHDT, YYEEEE. V trimming: 3 bases; J trimming: 5 bases; junction bases outside the gene matches: 23. In DNA form, the CDR3 reads TGTGCCAGCAGCTCTCACAGGGGTCTTAGAGGAGTCCCGACCCACGAGCAGTACTTC. Protein sequence: CASSSHRGLRGVPTHEQYF.

Ten or more counts support this clonotype. This chain joins TRBV9 and TRBJ2-5; no clear D gene. This CDR3 is built from 13 residues. Trimming took off 0 bases at V and 2 bases at J, with 5 bases between the two ends. Germline V gene data show CDR1 as SGDLS and CDR2 as YYNGEE. This CDR3 reads CASSVGIQETQYF. As DNA, the CDR3 is TGTGCCAGCAGCGTAGGAATTCAAGAGACCCAGTACTTC.

By sample fraction, this clonotype is medium-sized. The genes are TRBV6-5 and TRBJ2-3; D uncertain. Trimming pared 2 bases from V and 0 bases from J, leaving 12 bases between. From germline, CDR1 is MNHEY and CDR2 SVGAGI. The CDR3 is made up of 16 amino acids. This CDR3 is CASSYAQVHSTDTQYF. The CDR3 DNA follows: TGTGCCAGCAGTTACGCCCAGGTACACAGCACAGATACGCAGTATTTT.

This clonotype came up many times. The V gene is TRBV5-1, the J gene TRBJ2-1, with 11 positions matching TRBD1. Trimming removed 4 bases from V and 7 bases from J; junction bases left unmatched: 7. The CDR3 totals 15 residues. Germline lookup yields CDR1 SGHRS and CDR2 YFSETQ. CDR3 coding DNA: TGCGCCAGCAGCCCGGGGACAGGGGGTGAAAATGAGCAGTTCTTC. Its protein is CASSPGTGGENEQFF.

This clonotype was seen at least ten times. The chain carries TRBV4-2 and TRBJ2-5, with TRBD1 identical over 8 bases. CDR3 length equals 15 residues. CDR1 and CDR2 from the germline V gene are LGHNA and YNFKEQ. Unmatched junction bases numbered 6, after V lost 4 bases and J lost 2 bases. The CDR3 region has the DNA TGTGCCAGCAGCCGGGACAGGAGGTTACAAGAGACCCAGTACTTC. It codes for CASSRDRRLQETQYF.

This clonotype is classed as medium-sized (0.01 to 0.1%). CDR3 sequence (DNA): TGCAGTGCTCCCGACAGGGTTGGCGGCTACACCTTC. This encodes CSAPDRVGGYTF. The chain joins TRBV20-1 to TRBJ1-2, with 7 bases aligning to TRBD1. Germline loops: CDR1 DFQATT, CDR2 SNEGSKA (reference sequence). This CDR3 spans 12 amino acids. The trim removed 5 bases at V and 8 bases at J, leaving 8 bases unmatched.

This clonotype was recorded at least ten times. The V and J genes are TRBV5-6 and TRBJ2-7; D possibly corresponds to TRBD2 (6 bases). V gave up 4 bases and J gave up 1 base, with 15 bases separating them. CDR1 SGHDT and CDR2 YYEEEE come from the germline V gene. CDR3 length: 15 residues. In nucleotides, the CDR3 is TGTGCCAGCAGCATTGGAGCGGGCGGGTCCTACGAGCAGTACTTC. Residues: CASSIGAGGSYEQYF.

J is TRBJ2-7 and V is TRBV27; D is perhaps TRBD1 or TRBD2 (5 bases each). CDR1 MNHEY and CDR2 SMNVEV come from the germline V gene (reference sequence). Trimming cost V 3 bases and J 4 bases, with 10 bases left between them. The CDR3 covers 13 residues. CDR3 in amino acids: CASSLGREYEQYF. CDR3 bases: TGTGCCAGCAGTTTGGGCAGGGAGTACGAGCAGTACTTC.

By its share, this clonotype is medium-sized (0.01 to 0.1%). The J gene is TRBJ1-5, the V gene TRBV7-2; D call uncertain. V gave up 5 bases and J gave up 2 bases, with 7 bases separating them. In germline, CDR1 is SGHTA, CDR2 FQGNSA. The CDR3 runs 13 residues. The CDR3 DNA sequence: TGTGCCAGCAGCCCGGCGGGCAATCAGCCCCAGCATTTT. Protein: CASSPAGNQPQHF.

This clonotype was observed at least ten times. The V call is TRBV6-5, the J call TRBJ1-1; TRBD1 might be the D (6 bases). V lost 6 bases and J 8 bases, leaving 19 bases between the germline ends. Germline V lookup: CDR1 MNHEY, CDR2 SVGAGI. This CDR3 comprises 14 residues. CDR3 amino acids: CASRPGQGSYEAFF. The CDR3 DNA reads as TGTGCCAGCAGACCCGGGCAGGGGTCTTACGAAGCTTTCTTT.

This clonotype was seen many times. J is TRBJ1-2 and V is TRBV6-5; D uncertain. The V gene lost 7 bases and the J gene lost 0 bases, with 12 bases spanning the gap. The germline V gene encodes CDR1 MNHEY and CDR2 SVGAGI. This CDR3 has 14 residues. CDR3 residues: CASTGRTSNYGYTF. The CDR3 DNA sequence: TGTGCCAGCACCGGGAGAACCTCTAACTATGGCTACACCTTC.

This clonotype occurred many times. This chain links TRBV19 with TRBJ1-5; 10 nucleotides line up with TRBD1. J gave up 3 bases and V 4 bases, and 6 bases lay outside the gene matches. The germline V gene encodes CDR1 LNHDA and CDR2 SQIVND (reference sequence). The CDR3 is 16 amino acids. The CDR3 DNA reads as TGTGCCAGTAGTACCATCGGACAGGGGGTCAATCAGCCCCAGCATTTT. Translation: CASSTIGQGVNQPQHF.

The rearrangement links TRBV6-2 or TRBV6-3 to TRBJ1-5; TRBD1 agrees at 7 bases. Unmatched junction bases numbered 9, after V lost 6 bases and J lost 1 base. This CDR3 region has 16 residues. Per the germline V gene, CDR1 is MNHEY and CDR2 is SVGEGT. In DNA form, the CDR3 reads TGTGCCAGCAGCCACAGGTCAGGGGGAAGCAATCAGCCCCAGCATTTT. It codes for CASSHRSGGSNQPQHF.

At least ten counts were recorded for this clonotype. CDR3 protein: CASSQHSGVGNQPQHF. The CDR3 DNA reads as TGTGCCAGCAGCCAACATAGCGGGGTAGGCAATCAGCCCCAGCATTTT. This rearrangement joins TRBV28 to TRBJ1-5; D not certain. CDR1 is MDHEN and CDR2 is SYDVKM in the germline V gene. The CDR3 runs to 16 residues. With 6 bases removed from V and 2 bases from J, the gap between germline ends came to 17 bases.

Turning to this clonotype: At one boundary the junction diverges from the germline segment, which might be a read error. The CDR3 DNA sequence: TGCGTCAGCAGCTTGCTAGCCGGTGGCTCAGGCCGGAACGACTACGAGCAGTACTTC. Translating gives CVSSLLAGGSGRNDYEQYF. This chain links TRBV5-1 with TRBJ2-7; tentative D call: TRBD2 (5 bases). CDR1 and CDR2 from the germline V gene are SGHRS and YFSETQ. CDR3 size: 19 residues.

This clonotype appeared many times. V is TRBV7-8 and J is TRBJ2-1, with 7 nucleotides matching TRBD2. The CDR3 has 12 amino acids. The germline V gene encodes CDR1 SGHVS and CDR2 FQNEAQ. The CDR3 protein is CAGGGSYNEQFF. DNA of the CDR3: TGTGCGGGGGGGGGCTCCTACAATGAGCAGTTCTTC.

Sample share makes this clonotype medium-sized. The V gene is TRBV11-2, the J gene TRBJ1-1; the D is unclear. The CDR3 covers 13 residues. Germline V gene sequence: CDR1 SGHAT, CDR2 FQNNGV. V was cut by 4 bases and J by 4 bases, with 10 bases left in between. The CDR3 protein is CASSSSRGTEAFF. DNA of the CDR3: TGTGCCAGCAGCTCCTCCCGGGGCACTGAAGCTTTCTTT.

By proportion, this clonotype is medium-sized. V usage is TRBV9 and J usage is TRBJ2-2; D may be TRBD1 or TRBD2 (6 bases each). CDR3 length: 15 amino acids. Looked up from germline, CDR1 is SGDLS and CDR2 is YYNGEE. Trimming took 2 bases from V and 3 from J, leaving 11 bases between them. The CDR3 nucleotides read TGTGCCAGCAGCGTCCACGGGGGCGACACCGGGGAGCTGTTTTTT. This codes for CASSVHGGDTGELFF.

This clonotype showed up many times. The rearrangement links TRBV28 to TRBJ1-5; 10 bases align to TRBD1. J gave up 3 bases and V 8 bases, and 7 bases lay outside the gene matches. The CDR3 covers 15 residues. Germline V CDR1 and CDR2: MDHEN, SYDVKM. The CDR3 DNA follows: TGTGCCAGCGAGACAGGGGGCGCCGCCAATCAGCCCCAGCATTTT. This encodes CASETGGAANQPQHF.

The chain employs TRBV7-2 and TRBJ2-1, with 12 bases identical to TRBD2. The germline V gene encodes CDR1 SGHTA and CDR2 FQGNSA. V shed 4 bases and J 15 bases; nucleotides not matched to a gene: 16. This CDR3 region has 16 residues. CDR3 nucleotide sequence: TGTGCCAGCAGCTCCGCACCTACTAGCGGGGGGCTGGGTCTGTTCTTC. Its translation is CASSSAPTSGGLGLFF. Full variable domain (outside the CDR3, taken from reference TRBV7-2 and TRBJ2-1): GAGVSQSPSNKVTEKGKDVELRCDPISGHTALYWYRQSLGQGLEFLIYFQGNSAPDKSGLPSDRFSAERTGGSVSTLTIQRTQQEDSAVYLCASSSAPTSGGLGLFFGPGTRLTVL.

This clonotype rates as medium-sized. The V gene is TRBV20-1, the J gene TRBJ2-3, with D possibly TRBD2 on 5 matching bases. Germline lookup yields CDR1 DFQATT and CDR2 SNEGSKA (reference sequence). Trimming took off 0 bases at V and 2 bases at J, with 12 bases between the two ends. This CDR3 comprises 15 residues. CDR3 bases: TGCAGTGCTAGAGATATCGGGGTATACACAGATACGCAGTATTTT. It encodes CSARDIGVYTDTQYF.

This clonotype is medium-sized (0.01 to 0.1%) by share. This rearrangement joins TRBV5-1 to TRBJ2-2; 9 bases are a match to TRBD1. This CDR3 region has 16 residues. Germline V lookup: CDR1 SGHRS, CDR2 YFSETQ. V shed 5 bases, J shed 6 bases, and the junction held 11 bases outside the gene matches. The CDR3: CASSPVATGGPGELFF. The CDR3 DNA follows: TGCGCCAGCAGTCCAGTAGCGACAGGGGGACCCGGGGAGCTGTTTTTT.

This clonotype appeared once. A clone one base away is much larger, so this may be a read error. This CDR3 is CAWSVSGVTEAFF. The CDR3 region has the DNA TGTGCCTGGAGTGTTTCGGGGGTCACTGAAGCTTTCTTT. The rearrangement joins TRBV30 to TRBJ1-1; D might be TRBD1 (5 bases). V lost 0 bases and J lost 4, with 9 bases in between. The CDR3 spans 13 residues. In germline, CDR1 is GTSNPN, CDR2 SVGIG (reference sequence).

This clonotype was recorded at least ten times. The chain carries TRBV5-4 and TRBJ1-2; D perhaps matches TRBD1 (5 bases). The CDR3 totals 14 residues. Between the trimmed V and J ends, which lost 2 bases and 6 bases, there was a span of 14 bases. From germline, CDR1 is SGHNT and CDR2 YYREEE (reference sequence). The DNA of the CDR3 is TGTGCCAGCAGCTTCGGGGGGACGGCGGATGGCTACACCTTC. It encodes CASSFGGTADGYTF. Combining the CDR3 with reference TRBV5-4 and TRBJ1-2 gives the whole variable domain ETGVTQSPTHLIKTRGQQVTLRCSSQSGHNTVSWYQQALGQGPQFIFQYYREEENGRGNFPPRFSGLQFPNYSSELNVNALELDDSALYLCASSFGGTADGYTFGSGTRLTVV.

In this sample, this clonotype is medium-sized. This chain connects TRBV19 to TRBJ2-1, with 15 bases matching TRBD2. The CDR3 runs to 16 residues. Trimming took 3 bases from V and 9 from J; bases not matched to a gene: 6. The V gene's germline CDR1 is LNHDA and CDR2 SQIVND (reference sequence). The CDR3 reads CASSIGLAGGRGEQFF. The CDR3 DNA follows: TGTGCCAGTAGTATCGGACTAGCGGGGGGGCGCGGTGAGCAGTTCTTC.